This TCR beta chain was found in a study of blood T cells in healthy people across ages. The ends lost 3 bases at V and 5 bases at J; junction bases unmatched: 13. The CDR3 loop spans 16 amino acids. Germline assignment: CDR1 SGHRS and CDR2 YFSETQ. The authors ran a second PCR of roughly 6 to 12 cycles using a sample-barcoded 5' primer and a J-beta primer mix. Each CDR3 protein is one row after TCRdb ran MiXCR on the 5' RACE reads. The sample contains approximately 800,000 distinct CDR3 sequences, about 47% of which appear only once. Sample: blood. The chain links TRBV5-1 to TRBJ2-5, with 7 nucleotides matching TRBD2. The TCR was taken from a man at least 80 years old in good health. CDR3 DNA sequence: TGCGCCAGCAGCTCGGGACTAATACAGGAAACGGAGACCCAGTACTTC. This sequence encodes CASSSGLIQETETQYF.